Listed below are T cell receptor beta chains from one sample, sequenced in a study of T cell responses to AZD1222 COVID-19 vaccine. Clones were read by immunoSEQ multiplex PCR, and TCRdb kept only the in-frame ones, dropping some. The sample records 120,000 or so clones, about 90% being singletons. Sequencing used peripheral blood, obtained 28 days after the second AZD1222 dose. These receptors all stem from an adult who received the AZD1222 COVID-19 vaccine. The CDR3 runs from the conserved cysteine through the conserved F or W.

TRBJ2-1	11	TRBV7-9	CARGERNEQFF
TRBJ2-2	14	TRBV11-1	CASSLMVVAGELFF
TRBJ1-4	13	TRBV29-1	CSVDFGSGEKLFF
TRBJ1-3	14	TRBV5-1	CASSLGYSGNTIYF
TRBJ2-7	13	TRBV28	CASSSVAPREQYF
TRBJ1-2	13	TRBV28	CASSGTGGYGYTF
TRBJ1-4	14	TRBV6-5	CASSDSGTNEKLFF
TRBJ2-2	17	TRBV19	CASSHLWGALGTGELFF
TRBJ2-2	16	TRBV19	CASSIQGAKDTGELFF
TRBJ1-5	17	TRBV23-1	CASSQSLDGQGIQPQHF
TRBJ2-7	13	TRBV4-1	CASSQTQGYEQYF
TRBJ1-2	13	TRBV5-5	CASSLGPVSRDTF
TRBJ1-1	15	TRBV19	CASRLPGAGDTEAFF
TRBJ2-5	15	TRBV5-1	CASSSGTAISETQYF
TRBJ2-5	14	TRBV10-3	CAISQGGTEETQYF
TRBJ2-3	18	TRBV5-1	CASSNRLSTLFRTDTQYF
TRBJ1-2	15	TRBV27	CASSLSIRAAYGYTF
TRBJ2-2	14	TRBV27	CASSLGVLTGELFF
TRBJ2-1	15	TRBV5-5	CASRLGLAGVNEQFF
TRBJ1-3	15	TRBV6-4	CASSDGAFSGNTIYF
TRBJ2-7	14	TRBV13	CASSTSTSGYEQYF
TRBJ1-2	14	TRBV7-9	CASSVDVGTRGYTF
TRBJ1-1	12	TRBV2	CASSEGILKAFF
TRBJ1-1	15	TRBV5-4	CASSLAGQGGTEAFF
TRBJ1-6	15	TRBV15	CATSRIGTGFSPLHF
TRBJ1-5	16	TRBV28	CASSFLGQGSNQPQHF
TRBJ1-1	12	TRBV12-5	CASGLGQGEAFF
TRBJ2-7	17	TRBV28	CASSLWRGTFITYEQYF
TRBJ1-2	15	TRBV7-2	CASSLEGGRFYGYTF
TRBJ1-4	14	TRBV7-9	CASTLRGLGEKLFF
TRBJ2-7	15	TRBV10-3	CAISDPTSGRLEQYF
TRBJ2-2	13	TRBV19	CASWGPNTGELFF
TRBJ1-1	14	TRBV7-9	CASSLSRAITEAFF
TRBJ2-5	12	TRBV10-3	CAIQGMKETQYF
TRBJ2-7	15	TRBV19	CASSPHRVSSYEQYF
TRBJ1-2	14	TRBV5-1	CASSLVGIKDGYTF
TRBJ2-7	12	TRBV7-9	CASSVEGYEQYF
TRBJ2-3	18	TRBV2	CASSEGVGFGTSTDTQYF
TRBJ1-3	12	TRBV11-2	CASSLVGYTIYF
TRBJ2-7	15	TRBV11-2	CASSLDFTGVYEQYF
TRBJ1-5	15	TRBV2	CASNSGGYSNQPQHF
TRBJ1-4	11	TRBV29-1	CSVAKGEKLFF
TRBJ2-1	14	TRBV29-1	CSVVLAGPTNEQFF
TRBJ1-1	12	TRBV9	CASSGGDTEAFF
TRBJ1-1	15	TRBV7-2	CASSLGLSMNTEAFF
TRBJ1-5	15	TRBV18	CASSLGTGLNQPQHF